This TCR beta chain was sequenced in a study of blood T cell repertoires in COVID-19. Profiling relied on immunoSEQ multiplex PCR, and the TCRdb table lists in-frame clones only, not all of them. The sample has over 55,000 clones, roughly 88% seen once; the top ten hold 4.5% to 6%. The CDR3 is made up of 16 amino acids. Germline CDR1 and CDR2: LNHNV and YYDKDF (reference sequence). V gave up 1 base and J gave up 3 bases; unmatched junction bases: 9. The clonotype was recovered from a human donor in a cohort sampled during active COVID-19. This chain connects TRBV15 to TRBJ2-7, with 7 bases fitting TRBD2. The source material was peripheral blood. For the CDR3, the DNA is TGTGCCACCAGCAGAGGGCTGGGGGGAGGGAGCTACGAGCAGTACTTC. Translated, it gives CATSRGLGGGSYEQYF.